Listed here are 4 T cell receptor beta chains from one sample, sequenced in a study of early T cells in non-severe SARS-CoV-2 infection. TCRdb used MiXCR to reprocess the 5' RACE reads, holding one entry per CDR3 protein. The sample has roughly 54,000 distinct CDR3 sequences; over 10% are singletons. The sequenced sample was whole blood. All receptors come from an adult who was a healthcare worker with PCR-confirmed SARS-CoV-2 infection or an uninfected control (not recorded which).

This clonotype was picked up many times. This rearrangement joins TRBV6-2 or TRBV6-3 to TRBJ1-5; TRBD1 matches at 8 bases. This CDR3 is built from 15 residues. The germline V gene has CDR1 MNHEY and CDR2 SVGEGT. V was clipped by 7 bases and J by 9 bases; unmatched bases: 14. The CDR3 loop is CASNGQGTLGRPQHF. CDR3 nucleotide sequence: TGTGCCAGCAATGGACAGGGAACCCTGGGTAGGCCCCAGCATTTT.

This clonotype was found many times. The rearrangement joins TRBV4-1 to TRBJ1-1; D perhaps matches TRBD1 (5 bases). V was trimmed by 1 base and J by 4 bases, leaving 16 bases between them. The CDR3 spans 16 residues. Germline lookup yields CDR1 MGHRA and CDR2 YSYEKL. The CDR3 nucleotides are TGCGCCAGCAGCCAAGTTAGCAGGGTATCCGGCACTGAAGCTTTCTTT. Translating it yields CASSQVSRVSGTEAFF.

This clonotype has just a few counts. The rearrangement uses TRBV4-1 and TRBJ1-1; no reliable D call. Germline loops: CDR1 MGHRA, CDR2 YSYEKL. The CDR3 spans 12 residues. V lost 2 bases to trimming and J lost 3 bases, with 4 bases between them. The CDR3 nucleotides read TGCGCCAGCAGCCAACTACACACTGAAGCTTTCTTT. This encodes CASSQLHTEAFF.

The chain couples TRBV12-3 or TRBV12-4 to TRBJ2-1; tentative D call: TRBD2 (5 bases). V lost 6 bases and J lost 4, with 10 bases in between. The CDR3 is 13 residues long. The CDR3 region has the DNA TGTGCCAGCAGAACGAGGGAGTACAATGAGCAGTTCTTC. Its protein product is CASRTREYNEQFF.